This T cell receptor beta chain was recorded in a study of cytomegalovirus exposure and HLA in healthy donors (dated by TCRdb to about 2017). Turning to the overall study: According to an earlier analysis of a few hundred of the donors, about 179 million T cells yielded some 110 million unique TCR beta sequences and about 300 Gb of sequence data. An early release covering roughly 640 HLA-typed donors comprised about 310 gigabases of sequencing data and some 79 million unique TCR sequences. Among the roughly 410 genotyped donors, around 81% belonged to the genetic ancestry cluster associated with self-reported Caucasian donors. The aim of the study was to test whether cataloging public T cell receptors could identify signatures of past pathogen exposure. The T cell repertoires of 670 or so subjects were profiled by immunosequencing and related to cytomegalovirus serostatus. A separate validation cohort of roughly 110 different subjects was used in addition to the roughly 620-subject first cohort. To predict cytomegalovirus infection status, the study combined high-throughput TCR immunosequencing, statistical association of individual TCRs with disease status, and machine learning. A later analysis re-analyzed previously published TCR beta repertoires from about 600 donors and added high-resolution HLA genotyping to study TCR occurrence patterns. Rather than using new phenotypic data, the later analysis identified candidate immune exposures from TCR beta sequences and from how often those sequences occurred across donors. An earlier analysis of approximately 580 of the donors used high-throughput TCR beta sequencing to judge whether each TCR beta V gene segment behaved as functional or pseudogenic. Donor age, sex, ethnicity and CMV serostatus were compiled alongside the repertoire data. A later genetic analysis used genome-wide SNP genotypes for about 55% of the 666 donors, treating that subset as a discovery cohort. All discovery cohort repertoires had been generated using a single sequencing platform. HLA typing included class I and class II loci at four-digit resolution. Typing coverage varied by locus: roughly 629-630 donors for A, B, C, DRB1 and DQB1; 500 to 550 for DQA1; more than 600 for DPA1; roughly 450 for DPB1. Four or five DR-DQ haplotypes were handled as single units for association and clustering because linkage in the cohort was strong. Among about 360 genotyped donors of the cohort, an average of around 240,000 unique TCR beta nucleotide sequences were sequenced per donor, around a sixth of them non-productive. The paper as a whole reports these results and caveats: Most CMV-associated TCR beta chains appeared to be HLA-restricted in a later analysis, and the HLA associations seemed to be driven largely by CMV exposure. An association between a missense DCLRE1C variant and V-gene and J-gene trimming of TCR beta chains was found in a later genetic analysis and replicated in an independent cohort. Linkage disequilibrium might explain the correlated functional status among segregating V segments, but an unknown experimental factor could not be excluded. Assigning TCR associations to individual alleles was difficult when HLA alleles, especially DR and DQ, strongly co-occurred. In both the original and validation cohorts, the classifier was reported to diagnose cytomegalovirus status with high specificity and sensitivity. According to a later analysis, parvovirus B19, influenza, CMV and Epstein-Barr virus appeared linked to several top co-occurrence clusters. The presence/absence analyses assumed that sequencing depth was roughly uniform across donors, and that assumption may not be true. This cohort had only TCR beta chains sequenced, and the lack of alpha or paired-chain data limited which features could be detected. In a later genetic analysis, fewer N-insertions in productive TCRs were reported among donors in an Asian-associated ancestry cluster than the 666-donor mean. HLA typing was unavailable for some donors at each locus, so association tests used only the typed subset. The authors suggested that the approach could potentially be generalized to other disease states and immunological phenotypes. A later analysis found that HLA-associated TCR beta chains were more clonally expanded and had lower generation probabilities than equally common non-associated chains. Most TCR sequences were seen in very few donors, while some public TCRs were found in many individuals. The study listed 170 or so TCR beta chains as associated with cytomegalovirus. Three of the identified cytomegalovirus-associated TCR beta chains were confirmed in vitro to be specific for cytomegalovirus antigens. At a false discovery rate of 0.05, a later analysis linked around 15,000 TCR beta sequences to specific HLA alleles. CMV serostatus was the only immune exposure information available for the cohort. A later analysis found that TCR association rates varied across HLA loci, with DRB1 alleles showing the most associated TCRs and HLA-C alleles the fewest. Some IMGT-functional V segments, including TRBV6-2 and TRBV6-3, could not be told apart with the 87-base-pair reads, so those segments were excluded. A further reported finding was that TCR beta sequences accurately predicted the HLA-A and HLA-B alleles for most subjects in the first cohort. Broadly in line with IMGT annotations, most TCR beta V segments showed up in productive rearrangements about 87% or about 30% of the time in an earlier analysis of a few hundred of the donors. The sequencing pipeline was judged likely to have produced a cluster of highly shared sequence variants as a technical artifact. The earlier analysis of almost 600 of the donors excluded fewer than 20 rarely observed V segments, including chromosome 9 orphons, because counts were too low.

The library was produced with the immunoSEQ multiplex PCR assay. For the multiplex PCR, a mixture combining 60 forward primers for TCR Vbeta segments and 13 reverse primers for TCR Jbeta segments was used. The CDR3 region of rearranged TCR beta genes was amplified from genomic DNA with a multiplex PCR assay. On the Illumina HiSeq System, the amplified TCR beta libraries were sequenced as 87-base-pair reads. On the study's bioinformatics: In a later analysis, some 80 million unique TCR beta chains were counted across the approximately 640 repertoires, and around 10 million of these chains were shared by at least two donors. Raw reads were error-corrected and collapsed into unique sequences with a nearest-neighbor algorithm that merged closely related sequences to remove PCR and sequencing errors. CDR3 sequences were aligned to IMGT reference sequences to assign V, D and J gene segments. For a sequence to be retained, a match of at least six nucleotides to both a V gene segment and a J gene segment was required. Rearrangements were classified as productive when the CDR3 lacked stop codons and remained in frame with V and J, and all other rearrangements were classified as non-productive. Following IMGT convention, CDR3 was defined as the stretch from the second conserved V-encoded cysteine to the conserved J-encoded phenylalanine. The earlier analysis of 587 of the donors excluded any sequence lacking an unambiguous match to a single V gene segment. In an earlier analysis of some 590 of the donors, V segments were called functional above 56.7% productive rearrangements and were called segregating when the between-donor standard deviation exceeded 5%. To diagnose cytomegalovirus status from the catalog of TCR beta chain sequences, a statistical classification framework was built. A later analysis assigned V and J genes by comparing TCR nucleotide sequences with IMGT/GENE-DB human TR gene sequences. Using the TCRdist pipeline, a later analysis assigned CDR3 sequences along with most-parsimonious VDJ recombination scenarios. In a later analysis, each TCR beta chain was defined by its CDR3 amino acid sequence together with its V-gene family, and reads without a unique V-gene family were excluded. In a later analysis, approximately 640 highly shared, low-generation-probability nucleotide sequences were removed to address suspected cross-contamination and a sequencing artifact. In a later analysis, a clonal expansion index was calculated for each public chain from normalized within-repertoire ranks of inferred template counts. A later analysis computed generation probabilities with a VDJ recombination model fitted to out-of-frame rearrangements, and checked the results against IGoR. In a later analysis, hypergeometric tests were used to score TCR-TCR, TCR-HLA and TCR-CMV co-occurrence, with a repertoire-size bias correction applied to TCR pairs. To estimate false discovery rates, a later analysis permuted the HLA or CMV assignments 20 times. A later analysis grouped co-occurring TCRs with DBSCAN, adding TCRdist sequence similarity when clustering within HLA-allele-positive subsets. For co-occurrence clustering, repertoires with fewer than 30,000 or more than 120,000 public chains were excluded, along with 4 to 6 repertoires with anomalous nucleotide sharing. The table was pulled from immuneACCESS by TCRdb, which kept in-frame rearrangements only. Such tables lose some clones; where checked, under half of the loss comes from unresolved V genes, and the rest has no known cause. V, J and clone size are those of that table, while D and trimming were read from the DNA. The sample table records roughly 66,000 clones; roughly two thirds of these occur just once. The ten most abundant clones make up more than 2.5% of the sample.

The cohort was made up of approximately 670 healthy bone marrow donors. All cohort members were sampled while nominally healthy, although unrecorded immune exposures were likely present. The donor was CMV seronegative and belonged to the group of over 300 seronegative cohort members. Each donor provided a peripheral blood sample, and peripheral blood mononuclear cells were used for TCR beta sequencing. The Qiagen DNeasy Blood Extraction Kit was used to extract genomic DNA from the blood cell samples. CDR1 and CDR2 (LGHNA, YSLEER) derive from the germline V gene. Germline trimming amounts to 0 bases on V and 4 bases on J, with 5 as the count of junction bases outside the gene matches. The CDR3 goes from the cysteine to the phenylalanine over 16 residues. The only DNA kept is the CDR3, 48 bases in frame from the first base. Notes on this clone: This receptor's antigen is unknown. It has no much larger one-base neighbor in the sample; base qualities were not kept.

Material for sequencing was PBMCs. The chain is assembled from TRBV4-3 and TRBJ2-1, and 8 bases in between align with TRBD1. The origin of this receptor is a woman aged 45-60 years in good health and CMV-seronegative. The nucleotide sequence reads TGCGCCAGCAGCCAAGATTATACAGGGGGGTACAATGAGCAGTTCTTC. Its amino acids are CASSQDYTGGYNEQFF.